A single T cell receptor beta chain is shown here with its context. These data come from a study of blood T cell repertoires in COVID-19. On the study more broadly: Samples taken during acute and convalescent COVID-19 were collected in the United States, Italy and Spain. PBMCs, B-cell-depleted T cells, or T cells provided the cDNA or gDNA that made up the material.

V was clipped by 5 bases and J by 3 bases; unmatched bases: 8. Germline V gives CDR1 MNHEY, CDR2 SVGAGI. This CDR3 has 15 residues. Per the study methods: Using reference gene primer amplification, nucleated cell counts were estimated. TCRdb's copy holds only in-frame clones and misses some; the assay was immunoSEQ multiplex PCR. V, J and clone size reflect that table, while D and trimming were determined from the DNA. The table lists a few hundred thousand clones, approximately 86% of them singletons. Seattle participants joined during active infection and were tracked over time. The receptor was isolated from a woman in her 70s with COVID-19, enrolled during active disease. The sample was peripheral blood. This chain uses TRBV6-5 with TRBJ2-7, with 9 bases aligning to TRBD1. CDR3 nucleotide sequence: TGTGCCAGCAGTCTCCGGGACAGGGCCAACTACGAGCAGTACTTC. Translated: CASSLRDRANYEQYF.